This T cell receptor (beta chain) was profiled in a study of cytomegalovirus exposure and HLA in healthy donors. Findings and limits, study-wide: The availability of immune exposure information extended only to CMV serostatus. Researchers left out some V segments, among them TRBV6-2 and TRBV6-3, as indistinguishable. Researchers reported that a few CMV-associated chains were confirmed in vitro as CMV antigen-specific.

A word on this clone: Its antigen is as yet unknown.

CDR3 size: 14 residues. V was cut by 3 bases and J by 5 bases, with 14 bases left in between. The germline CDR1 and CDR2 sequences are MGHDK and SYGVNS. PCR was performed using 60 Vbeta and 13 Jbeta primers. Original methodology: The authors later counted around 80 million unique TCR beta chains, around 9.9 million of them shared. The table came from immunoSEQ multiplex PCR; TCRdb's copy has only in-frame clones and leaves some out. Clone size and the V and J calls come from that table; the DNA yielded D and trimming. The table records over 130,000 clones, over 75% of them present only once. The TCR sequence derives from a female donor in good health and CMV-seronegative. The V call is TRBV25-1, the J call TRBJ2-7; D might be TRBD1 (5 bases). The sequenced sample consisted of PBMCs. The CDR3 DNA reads TGTGCCAGCAGTGATGTCCCTGGGGCCCACGAGCAGTACTTC. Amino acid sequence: CASSDVPGAHEQYF.